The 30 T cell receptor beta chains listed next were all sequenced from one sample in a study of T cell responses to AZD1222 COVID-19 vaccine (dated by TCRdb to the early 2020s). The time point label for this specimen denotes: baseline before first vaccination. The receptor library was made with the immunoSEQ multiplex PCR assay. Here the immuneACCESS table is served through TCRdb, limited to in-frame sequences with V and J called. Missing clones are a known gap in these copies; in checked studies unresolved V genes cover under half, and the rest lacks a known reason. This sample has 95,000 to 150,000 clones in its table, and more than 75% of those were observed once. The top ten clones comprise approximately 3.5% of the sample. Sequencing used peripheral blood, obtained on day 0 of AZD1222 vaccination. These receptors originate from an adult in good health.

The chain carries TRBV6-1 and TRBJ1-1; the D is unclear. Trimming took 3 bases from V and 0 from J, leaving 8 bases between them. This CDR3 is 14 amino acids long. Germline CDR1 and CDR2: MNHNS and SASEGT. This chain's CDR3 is CASSDVRMNTEAFF. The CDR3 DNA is TGTGCCAGCAGTGACGTGCGTATGAACACTGAAGCTTTCTTT.

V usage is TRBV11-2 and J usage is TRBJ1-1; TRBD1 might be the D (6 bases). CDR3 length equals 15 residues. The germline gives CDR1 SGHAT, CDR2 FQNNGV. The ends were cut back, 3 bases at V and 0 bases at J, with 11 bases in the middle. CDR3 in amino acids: CASSLAGTLNTEAFF. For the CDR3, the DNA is TGTGCCAGCAGCTTGGCCGGGACATTGAACACTGAAGCTTTCTTT.

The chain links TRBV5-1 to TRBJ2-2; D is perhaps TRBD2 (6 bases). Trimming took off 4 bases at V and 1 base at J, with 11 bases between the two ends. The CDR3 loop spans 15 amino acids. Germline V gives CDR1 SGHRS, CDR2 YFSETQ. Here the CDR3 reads CASSPEGLNTGELFF. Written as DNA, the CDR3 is TGCGCCAGCAGCCCGGAGGGGCTGAACACCGGGGAGCTGTTTTTT.

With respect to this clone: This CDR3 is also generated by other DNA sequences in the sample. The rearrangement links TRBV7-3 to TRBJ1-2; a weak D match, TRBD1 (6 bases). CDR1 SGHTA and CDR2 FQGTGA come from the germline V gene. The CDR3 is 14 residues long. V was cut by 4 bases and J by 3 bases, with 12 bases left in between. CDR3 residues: CASSSGQGDYGYTF. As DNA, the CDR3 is TGTGCCAGCAGCTCGGGACAAGGGGACTATGGCTACACCTTC.

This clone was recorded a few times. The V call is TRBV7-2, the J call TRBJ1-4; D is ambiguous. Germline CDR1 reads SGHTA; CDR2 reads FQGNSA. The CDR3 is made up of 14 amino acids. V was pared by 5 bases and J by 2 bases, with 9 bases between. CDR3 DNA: TGTGCCAGCAGCCGGGGAGCGACTAATGAAAAACTGTTTTTT. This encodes CASSRGATNEKLFF.

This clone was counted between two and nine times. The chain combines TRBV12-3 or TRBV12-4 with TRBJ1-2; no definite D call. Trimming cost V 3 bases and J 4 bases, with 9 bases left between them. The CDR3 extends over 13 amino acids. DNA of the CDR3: TGTGCCAGCAGTTTTGGGGTTCCCTATGGCTACACCTTC. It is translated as CASSFGVPYGYTF.

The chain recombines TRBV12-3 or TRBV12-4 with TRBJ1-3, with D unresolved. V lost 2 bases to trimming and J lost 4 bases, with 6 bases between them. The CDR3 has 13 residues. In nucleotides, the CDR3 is TGTGCCAGCAGTTTAACACTAGGAAACACCATATATTTT. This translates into CASSLTLGNTIYF.

CDR3 nucleotide sequence: TGCAGTGCTAGTTGGGAAAACCAAGAGACCCAGTACTTC. This codes for CSASWENQETQYF. The chain employs TRBV20-1 and TRBJ2-5; D is uncertain. This CDR3 region has 13 residues. V was shortened by 3 bases and J by 0 bases, with 8 bases between the two germline ends. The germline V gene encodes CDR1 DFQATT and CDR2 SNEGSKA (reference sequence).

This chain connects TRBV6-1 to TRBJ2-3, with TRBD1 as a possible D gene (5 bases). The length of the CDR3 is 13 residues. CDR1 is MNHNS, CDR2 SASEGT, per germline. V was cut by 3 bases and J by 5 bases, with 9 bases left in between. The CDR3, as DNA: TGTGCCAGCAGTGACACAGGACGAGATACGCAGTATTTT. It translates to CASSDTGRDTQYF.

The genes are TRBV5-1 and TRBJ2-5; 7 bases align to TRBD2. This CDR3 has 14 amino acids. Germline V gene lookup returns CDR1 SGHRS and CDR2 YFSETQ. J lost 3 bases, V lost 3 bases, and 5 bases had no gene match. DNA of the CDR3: TGCGCCAGCAGCTCGGGAGCGGGGAAAGAGACCCAGTACTTC. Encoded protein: CASSSGAGKETQYF.

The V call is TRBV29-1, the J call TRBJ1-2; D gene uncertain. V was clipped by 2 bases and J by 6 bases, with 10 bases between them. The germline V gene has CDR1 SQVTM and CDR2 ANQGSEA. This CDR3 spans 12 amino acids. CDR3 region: CSVENGSHGYTF. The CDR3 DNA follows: TGCAGCGTTGAAAACGGGTCCCATGGCTACACCTTC.

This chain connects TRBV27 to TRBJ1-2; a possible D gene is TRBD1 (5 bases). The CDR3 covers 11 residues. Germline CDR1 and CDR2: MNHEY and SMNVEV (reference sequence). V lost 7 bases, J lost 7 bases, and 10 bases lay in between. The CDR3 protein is CASKSGFGYTF. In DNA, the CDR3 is TGTGCCAGCAAATCAGGGTTTGGCTACACCTTC.

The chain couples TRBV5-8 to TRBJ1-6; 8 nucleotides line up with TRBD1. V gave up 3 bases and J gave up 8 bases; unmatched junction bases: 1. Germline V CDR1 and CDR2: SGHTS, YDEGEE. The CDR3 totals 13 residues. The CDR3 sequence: CASSSGQDSPLHF. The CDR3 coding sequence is TGTGCCAGCAGCTCGGGACAGGATTCACCCCTCCACTTT.

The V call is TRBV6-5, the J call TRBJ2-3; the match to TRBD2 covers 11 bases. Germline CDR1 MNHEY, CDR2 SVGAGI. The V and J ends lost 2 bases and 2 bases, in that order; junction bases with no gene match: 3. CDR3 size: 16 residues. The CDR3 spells CASSYRLAGTTDTQYF. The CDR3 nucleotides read TGTGCCAGCAGTTACAGACTAGCGGGAACCACAGATACGCAGTATTTT.

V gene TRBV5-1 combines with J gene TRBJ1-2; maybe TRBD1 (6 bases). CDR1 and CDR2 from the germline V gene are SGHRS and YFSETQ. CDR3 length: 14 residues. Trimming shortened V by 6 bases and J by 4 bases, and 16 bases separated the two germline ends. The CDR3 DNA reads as TGCGCCAGCACCCCGGAGGTAGGGGGCTATGGCTACACCTTC. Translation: CASTPEVGGYGYTF.

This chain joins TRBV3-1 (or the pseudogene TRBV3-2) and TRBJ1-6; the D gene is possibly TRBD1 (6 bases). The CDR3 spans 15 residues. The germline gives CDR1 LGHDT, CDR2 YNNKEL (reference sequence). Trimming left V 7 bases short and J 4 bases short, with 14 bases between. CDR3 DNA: TGTGCCAGCACCCAGGGCAGGGGTTATAATTCACCCCTCCACTTT. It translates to CASTQGRGYNSPLHF.

DNA of the CDR3: TGTGCCAGCAGCCCATCGGGACAGAACTACAATGAGCAGTTCTTC. It specifies CASSPSGQNYNEQFF. This sequence joins TRBV7-3 and TRBJ2-1; 7 bases map to TRBD1. CDR1 and CDR2 from the germline V gene are SGHTA and FQGTGA. This CDR3 is 15 amino acids long. V was pared by 5 bases and J by 3 bases, with 7 bases of the junction left unmatched.

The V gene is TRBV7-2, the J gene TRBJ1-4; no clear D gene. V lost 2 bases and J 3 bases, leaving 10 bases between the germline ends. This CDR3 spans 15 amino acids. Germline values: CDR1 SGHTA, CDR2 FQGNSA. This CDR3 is CASSLWGGANEKLFF. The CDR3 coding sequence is TGTGCCAGCAGCTTATGGGGTGGGGCTAATGAAAAACTGTTTTTT.

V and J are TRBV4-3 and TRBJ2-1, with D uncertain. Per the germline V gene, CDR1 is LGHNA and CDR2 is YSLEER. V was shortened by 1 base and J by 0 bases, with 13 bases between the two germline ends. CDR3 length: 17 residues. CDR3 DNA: TGCGCCAGCAGCCAAGTGGCAGCGCCGAGCTCCTACAATGAGCAGTTCTTC. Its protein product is CASSQVAAPSSYNEQFF.

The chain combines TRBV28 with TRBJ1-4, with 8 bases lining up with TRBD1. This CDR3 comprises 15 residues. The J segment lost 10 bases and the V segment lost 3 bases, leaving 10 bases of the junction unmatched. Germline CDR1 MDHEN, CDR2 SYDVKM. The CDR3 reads CASSFPGQGSGKLFF. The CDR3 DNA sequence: TGTGCCAGCAGTTTCCCTGGACAGGGTTCGGGAAAACTGTTTTTT.

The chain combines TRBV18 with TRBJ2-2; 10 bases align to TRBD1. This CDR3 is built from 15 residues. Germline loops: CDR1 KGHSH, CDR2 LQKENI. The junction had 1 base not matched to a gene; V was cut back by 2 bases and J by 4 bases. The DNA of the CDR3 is TGTGCCAGCTCACCAGGGACAGGGGCCACCGGGGAGCTGTTTTTT. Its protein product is CASSPGTGATGELFF.

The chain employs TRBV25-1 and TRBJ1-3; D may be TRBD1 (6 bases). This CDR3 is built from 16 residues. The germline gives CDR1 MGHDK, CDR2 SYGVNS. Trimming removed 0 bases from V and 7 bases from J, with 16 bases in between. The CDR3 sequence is CASSEYTSLGGNTIYF. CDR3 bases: TGTGCCAGCAGTGAATATACGTCGTTAGGGGGGAACACCATATATTTT.

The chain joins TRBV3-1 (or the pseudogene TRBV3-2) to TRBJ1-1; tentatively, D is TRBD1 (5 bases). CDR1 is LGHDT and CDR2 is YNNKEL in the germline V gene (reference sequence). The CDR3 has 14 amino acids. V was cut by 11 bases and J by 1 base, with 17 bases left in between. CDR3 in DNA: TGTGCCTCACGGCGGGGGACGGGGAACACTGAAGCTTTCTTT. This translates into CASRRGTGNTEAFF.

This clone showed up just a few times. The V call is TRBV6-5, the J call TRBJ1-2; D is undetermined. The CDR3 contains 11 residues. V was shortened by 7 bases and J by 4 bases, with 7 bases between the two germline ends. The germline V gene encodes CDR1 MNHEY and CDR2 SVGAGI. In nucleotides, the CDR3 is TGTGCCAGCACGGAGGGCTATGGCTACACCTTC. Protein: CASTEGYGYTF.

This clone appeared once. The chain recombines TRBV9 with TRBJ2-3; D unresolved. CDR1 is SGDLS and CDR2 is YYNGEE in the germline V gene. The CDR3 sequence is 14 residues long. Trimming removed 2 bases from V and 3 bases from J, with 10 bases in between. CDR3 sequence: CASSVSWSTDTQYF. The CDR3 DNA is TGTGCCAGCAGCGTGTCTTGGTCGACAGATACGCAGTATTTT. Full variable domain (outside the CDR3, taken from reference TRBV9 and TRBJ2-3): DSGVTQTPKHLITATGQRVTLRCSPRSGDLSVYWYQQSLDQGLQFLIQYYNGEERAKGNILERFSAQQFPDLHSELNLSSLELGDSALYFCASSVSWSTDTQYFGPGTRLTVL.

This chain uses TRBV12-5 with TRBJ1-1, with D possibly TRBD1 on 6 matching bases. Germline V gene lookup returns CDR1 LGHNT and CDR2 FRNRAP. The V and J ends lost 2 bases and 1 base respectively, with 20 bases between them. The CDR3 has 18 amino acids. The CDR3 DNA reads TGTGCTAGTGGTTTGTTCCTCATAGTAGGGGGTAAGAACACTGAAGCTTTCTTT. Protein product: CASGLFLIVGGKNTEAFF.

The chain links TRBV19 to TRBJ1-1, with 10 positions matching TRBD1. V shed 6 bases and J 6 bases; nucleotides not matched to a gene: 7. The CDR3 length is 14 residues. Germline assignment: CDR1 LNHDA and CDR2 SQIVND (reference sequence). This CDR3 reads CASSLTGGIAEAFF. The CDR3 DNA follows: TGTGCCAGTAGCTTGACAGGGGGCATCGCTGAAGCTTTCTTT.

This CDR3 is CASSKDRDYGYTF. The DNA for the CDR3 is TGTGCCAGCAGCAAGGACAGGGACTATGGCTACACCTTC. The V and J genes are TRBV21-1 and TRBJ1-2; no check of the table's D call, TRBD1, against the DNA was made. TRBV21-1 constitutes a pseudogene. There are 13 residues in the CDR3.

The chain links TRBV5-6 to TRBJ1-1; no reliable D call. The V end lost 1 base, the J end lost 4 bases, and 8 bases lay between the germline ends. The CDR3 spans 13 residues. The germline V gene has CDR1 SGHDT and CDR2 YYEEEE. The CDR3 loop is CASSLNNPTEAFF. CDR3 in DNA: TGTGCCAGCAGCTTGAACAACCCCACTGAAGCTTTCTTT. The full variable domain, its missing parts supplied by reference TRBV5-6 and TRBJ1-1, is DAGVTQSPTHLIKTRGQQVTLRCSPKSGHDTVSWYQQALGQGPQFIFQYYEEEERQRGNFPDRFSGHQFPNYSSELNVNALLLGDSALYLCASSLNNPTEAFFGQGTRLTVV.

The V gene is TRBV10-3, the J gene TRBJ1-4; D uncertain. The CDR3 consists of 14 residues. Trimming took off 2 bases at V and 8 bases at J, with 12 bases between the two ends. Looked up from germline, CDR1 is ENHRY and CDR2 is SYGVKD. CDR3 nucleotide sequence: TGTGCCATCAGTGAGCGCCGCGCGAGGGAAAAACTGTTTTTT. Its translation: CAISERRAREKLFF.